The rows below give T cell receptor beta chains drawn from one sample of a study of CD8 T cells in ankylosing spondylitis. TCRdb processed the 5' RACE reads anew with MiXCR; each CDR3 protein has one entry. The table includes 150,000 to 200,000 distinct CDR3 sequences, roughly 10% detected once. The specimen was blood, either unsorted or a sorted T cell fraction (not recorded which). Receptor source: a female donor with ankylosing spondylitis or in good health (not recorded which). CDR3s include the opening cysteine and the closing phenylalanine or tryptophan. The D gene is left open where the match is weak. The size entry is marked missing in some rows and otherwise reads once, few, many or a size class.

d_gene,j_gene,v_gene,abundance,CDR3nt,CDR3aa
NA,TRBJ2-7,TRBV27,NA,TGTGCCAGCAGTTTAAGTCTCCGGTCACACGAGCAGTACTTC,CASSLSLRSHEQYF
NA,TRBJ2-7,TRBV7-9,many,TGTGCCAGCAGCCCTGGGAACTACGAGCAGTACTTC,CASSPGNYEQYF
TRBD2,TRBJ2-5,TRBV7-2,NA,TGTGCCAGCAGCCACACGGGACTAGCGGGAGGAGAGACCCAGTACTTC,CASSHTGLAGGETQYF
NA,TRBJ2-2,TRBV20-1,NA,TGCAGTGGAGGTCTTTTTCATTCGTACACCGGGGAGCTGTTTTTT,CSGGLFHSYTGELFF
NA,TRBJ2-7,TRBV12-3/TRBV12-4,NA,TGTGCCAGCACTTCTAGAGGCTTCCACGAGCAGTACTTC,CASTSRGFHEQYF
NA,TRBJ2-1,TRBV28,few,TGTGCCATCACCCAGACTAGATACAATGAGCAGTTCTTC,CAITQTRYNEQFF
NA,TRBJ2-1,TRBV7-9,few,TGTGCCAGCAGCGCCCAGAGGAATGAGCAGTTCTTC,CASSAQRNEQFF
NA,TRBJ2-7,TRBV21-1,NA,TGTGCCAGCCCTACGGACAGCACTTCCTACGAGCAGTACTTC,CASPTDSTSYEQYF
NA,TRBJ2-7,TRBV13,few,TGTGCCAGCAGCCGTGCGGCATCGGACGAGCAGTACTTC,CASSRAASDEQYF
NA,TRBJ2-7,TRBV12-5,few,TGTGCTAGTGGCTCAGCGACCGGGTACGAGCAGTACTTC,CASGSATGYEQYF
TRBD2,TRBJ2-7,TRBV6-5,few,TGTGCCAGCAGTTACGCACTAGCGGGGGACGAGCAGTACTTC,CASSYALAGDEQYF
NA,TRBJ2-1,TRBV27,few,TGTGCCAGCACCCTTTTAAATTCAGGGACCAATGAGCAGTTCTTC,CASTLLNSGTNEQFF
NA,TRBJ2-3,TRBV27,few,TGTGCCAGCACGGGAGCGTCAGATACGCAGTATTTT,CASTGASDTQYF
TRBD2,TRBJ2-7,TRBV27,few,TGTGCCAGCAGACCCGGACTAGCGATTGAGCAGTACTTC,CASRPGLAIEQYF
TRBD1,TRBJ2-2,TRBV7-9,NA,TGTGCCAGCAGCACGGACAGGGACACCGGGGAGCTGTTTTTT,CASSTDRDTGELFF
NA,TRBJ2-1,TRBV27,NA,TGTGCCAGCAGTTTGGGGCAGGGGATCAATGAGCAGTTCTTC,CASSLGQGINEQFF
TRBD1,TRBJ2-7,TRBV5-1,few,TGCGCCAGCAGCTGGACAGGGGAAGAGCAGTACTTC,CASSWTGEEQYF
TRBD2,TRBJ2-1,TRBV20-1,NA,TGCAGTGCTGACCCCGAGACTAGCGCCTACAATGAGCAGTTCTTC,CSADPETSAYNEQFF
NA,TRBJ2-5,TRBV5-6,NA,TGTGCCAGCAGCTTAGGGGCGGGTGCAGAGACCCAGTACTTC,CASSLGAGAETQYF
TRBD2,TRBJ2-3,TRBV7-9,NA,TGTGCCAGCAGCCCAACTAGCGGGAGGCCCACAGATACGCAGTATTTT,CASSPTSGRPTDTQYF
NA,TRBJ2-1,TRBV20-1,NA,TGCAGTGCTAGAGACGAGCGCTCCTACAATGAGCAGTTCTTC,CSARDERSYNEQFF
TRBD2,TRBJ2-1,TRBV7-2,NA,TGTGCCAGCAGCTTAGAGCGGGGGGTTTACAATGAGCAGTTCTTC,CASSLERGVYNEQFF
NA,TRBJ1-1,TRBV9,NA,TGTGCCAGCAGCGTAGAGGGTTGGAGCACTGAAGCTTTCTTT,CASSVEGWSTEAFF
NA,TRBJ2-1,TRBV5-5,NA,TGTGCCAGCAGCTTTCCGCTCGACGGGTACAATGAGCAGTTCTTC,CASSFPLDGYNEQFF
TRBD1,TRBJ2-3,TRBV23-1,NA,TGCGCCAGCAGTCTAGAGCCCGGCGGGACAGGGACAGATACGCAGTATTTT,CASSLEPGGTGTDTQYF
NA,TRBJ1-3,TRBV20-1,few,TGCAGTGCTGTCATAGGAAACACCATATATTTT,CSAVIGNTIYF